The T cell receptor (beta chain) under discussion was sequenced for a study of cytomegalovirus exposure and HLA in healthy donors. Study-level findings and limits: CMV serostatus was the only immune exposure information that was available. 150 to 200 TCR beta chains were listed as cytomegalovirus-associated. One variant, a missense change in DCLRE1C, was linked in a later analysis to TCR beta V- and J-gene trimming.

Both 60 Vbeta primers and 13 Jbeta primers went into the PCR. Using immunoSEQ multiplex PCR, the repertoire was profiled, and TCRdb retains in-frame clones only, with some absent. The data show nearly 110,000 clones, over 75% seen once. Details on this clone: Its antigen is unidentified.

The CDR3 has 12 amino acids. V lost 9 bases and J 3 bases, leaving 12 bases between the germline ends. The germline CDR1 and CDR2 sequences are SNHLY and FYNNEI. Sequencing was done on a sample of PBMCs. The chain carries TRBV2 and TRBJ2-7; tentative D call: TRBD1 (6 bases). The sequence was obtained from a man between 60 and 75 years old in good health and CMV-seronegative. The CDR3 reads CARSDRDYEQYF. In nucleotides, the CDR3 is TGTGCCAGATCGGACAGAGACTACGAGCAGTACTTC.